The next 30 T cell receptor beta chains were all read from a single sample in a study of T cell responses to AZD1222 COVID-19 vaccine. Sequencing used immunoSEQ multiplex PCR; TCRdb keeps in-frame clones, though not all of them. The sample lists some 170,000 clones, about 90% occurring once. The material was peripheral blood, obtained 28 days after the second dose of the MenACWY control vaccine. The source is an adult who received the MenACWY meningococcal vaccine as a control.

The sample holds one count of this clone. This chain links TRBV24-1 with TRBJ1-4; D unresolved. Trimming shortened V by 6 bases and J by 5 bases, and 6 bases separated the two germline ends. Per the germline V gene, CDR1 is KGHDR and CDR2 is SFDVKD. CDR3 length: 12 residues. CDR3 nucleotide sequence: TGTGCCACCAGTACGAGAAATGAAAAACTGTTTTTT. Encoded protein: CATSTRNEKLFF.

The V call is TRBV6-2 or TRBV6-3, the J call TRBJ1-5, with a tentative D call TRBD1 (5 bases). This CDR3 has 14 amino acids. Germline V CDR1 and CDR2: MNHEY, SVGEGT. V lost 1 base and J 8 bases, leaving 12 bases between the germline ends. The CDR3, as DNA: TGTGCCAGCAGTTACTGGGGCCCTTCGGAGCCCCAGCATTTT. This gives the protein CASSYWGPSEPQHF.

The CDR3 region is CASSLGSGNTEAFF. The CDR3 DNA is TGTGCCAGCAGCTTAGGGTCGGGGAACACTGAAGCTTTCTTT. This chain uses TRBV7-3 with TRBJ1-1; D unclear. Germline V CDR1 and CDR2: SGHTA, FQGTGA. V was cut by 2 bases and J by 1 base, with 8 bases left in between. The CDR3 contains 14 residues.

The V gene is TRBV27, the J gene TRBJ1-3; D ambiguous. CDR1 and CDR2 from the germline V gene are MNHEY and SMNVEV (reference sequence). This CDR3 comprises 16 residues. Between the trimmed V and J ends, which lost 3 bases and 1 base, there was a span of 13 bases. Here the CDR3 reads CASSFPRLPSGNTIYF. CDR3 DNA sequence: TGTGCCAGCAGTTTCCCCCGACTACCGTCTGGAAACACCATATATTTT.

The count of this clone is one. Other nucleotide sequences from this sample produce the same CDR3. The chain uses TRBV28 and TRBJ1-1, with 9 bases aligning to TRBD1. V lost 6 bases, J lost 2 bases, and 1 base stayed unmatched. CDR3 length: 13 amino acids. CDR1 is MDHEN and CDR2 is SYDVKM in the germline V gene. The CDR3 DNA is TGTGCCAGCAGGGGACAGGGAAACACTGAAGCTTTCTTT. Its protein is CASRGQGNTEAFF.

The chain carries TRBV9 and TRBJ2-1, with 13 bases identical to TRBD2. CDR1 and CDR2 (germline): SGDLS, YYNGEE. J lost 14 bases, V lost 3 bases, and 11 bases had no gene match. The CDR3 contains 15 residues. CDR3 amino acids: CASSGPGLAGTPEFF. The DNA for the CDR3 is TGTGCCAGCAGCGGTCCGGGACTAGCGGGAACCCCCGAGTTCTTC.

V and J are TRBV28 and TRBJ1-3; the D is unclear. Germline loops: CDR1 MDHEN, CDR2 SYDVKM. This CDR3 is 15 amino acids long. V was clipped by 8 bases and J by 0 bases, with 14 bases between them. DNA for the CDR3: TGTGCCAGCTCCCCGGCTCGTATCTCTGGAAACACCATATATTTT. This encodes CASSPARISGNTIYF.

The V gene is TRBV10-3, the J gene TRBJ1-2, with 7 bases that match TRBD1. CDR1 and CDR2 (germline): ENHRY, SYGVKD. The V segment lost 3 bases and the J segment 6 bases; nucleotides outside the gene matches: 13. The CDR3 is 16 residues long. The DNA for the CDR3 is TGTGCCATCAGTGAAAGAATAACAGGGGTAAGGGATGGCTACACCTTC. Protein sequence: CAISERITGVRDGYTF.

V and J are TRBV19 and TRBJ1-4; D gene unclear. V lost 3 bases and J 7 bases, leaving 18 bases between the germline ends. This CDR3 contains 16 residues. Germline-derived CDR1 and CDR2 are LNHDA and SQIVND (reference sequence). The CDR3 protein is CASSMGGSISGEKLFF. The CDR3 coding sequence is TGTGCCAGTAGTATGGGAGGCAGCATCAGCGGTGAAAAACTGTTTTTT. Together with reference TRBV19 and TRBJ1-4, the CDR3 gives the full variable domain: DGGITQSPKYLFRKEGQNVTLSCEQNLNHDAMYWYRQDPGQGLRLIYYSQIVNDFQKGDIAEGYSVSREKKESFPLTVTSAQKNPTAFYLCASSMGGSISGEKLFFGSGTQLSVL.

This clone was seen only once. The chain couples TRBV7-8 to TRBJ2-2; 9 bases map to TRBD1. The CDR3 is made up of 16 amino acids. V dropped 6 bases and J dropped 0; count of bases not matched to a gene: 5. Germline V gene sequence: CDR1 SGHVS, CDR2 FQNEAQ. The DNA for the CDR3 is TGTGCCAGCAGGAAAACAGGGGGCACGAACACCGGGGAGCTGTTTTTT. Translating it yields CASRKTGGTNTGELFF.

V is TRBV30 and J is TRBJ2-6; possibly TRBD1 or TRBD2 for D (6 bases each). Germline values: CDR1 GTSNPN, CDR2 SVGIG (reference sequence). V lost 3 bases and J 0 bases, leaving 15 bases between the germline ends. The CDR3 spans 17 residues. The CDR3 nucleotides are TGTGCCTGGAGCGTAGTCTGGGGGGCCTCTGGGGCCAACGTCCTGACTTTC. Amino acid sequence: CAWSVVWGASGANVLTF.

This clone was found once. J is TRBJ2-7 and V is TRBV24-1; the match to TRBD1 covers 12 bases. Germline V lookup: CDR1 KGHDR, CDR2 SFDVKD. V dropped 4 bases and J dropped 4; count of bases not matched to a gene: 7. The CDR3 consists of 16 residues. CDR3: CATSESPGQGAYEQYF. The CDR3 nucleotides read TGTGCCACCAGTGAAAGCCCGGGACAGGGGGCTTACGAGCAGTACTTC.

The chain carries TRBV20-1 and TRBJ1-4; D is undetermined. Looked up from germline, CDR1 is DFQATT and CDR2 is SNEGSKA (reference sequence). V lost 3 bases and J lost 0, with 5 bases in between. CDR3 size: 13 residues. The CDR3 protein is CSASRPTNEKLFF. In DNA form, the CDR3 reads TGCAGTGCTAGTCGGCCAACTAATGAAAAACTGTTTTTT.

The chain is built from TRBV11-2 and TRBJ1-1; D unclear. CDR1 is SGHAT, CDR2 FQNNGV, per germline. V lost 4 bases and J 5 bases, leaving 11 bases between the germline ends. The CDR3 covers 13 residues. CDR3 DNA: TGTGCCAGCAGCTCGGCCTGGGCGACTGAAGCTTTCTTT. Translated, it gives CASSSAWATEAFF.

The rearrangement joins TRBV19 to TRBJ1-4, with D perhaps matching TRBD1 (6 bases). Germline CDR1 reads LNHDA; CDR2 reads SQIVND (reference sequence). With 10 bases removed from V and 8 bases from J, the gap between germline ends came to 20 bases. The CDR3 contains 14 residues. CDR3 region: CATRQQGESEKLFF. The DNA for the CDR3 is TGTGCCACCAGACAACAGGGTGAATCGGAAAAACTGTTTTTT.

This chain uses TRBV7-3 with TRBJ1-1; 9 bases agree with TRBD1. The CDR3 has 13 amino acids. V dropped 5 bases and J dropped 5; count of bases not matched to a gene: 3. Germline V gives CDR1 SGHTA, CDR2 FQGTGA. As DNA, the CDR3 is TGTGCCAGCAGCCGGACAGGGGAGACTGAAGCTTTCTTT. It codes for CASSRTGETEAFF.

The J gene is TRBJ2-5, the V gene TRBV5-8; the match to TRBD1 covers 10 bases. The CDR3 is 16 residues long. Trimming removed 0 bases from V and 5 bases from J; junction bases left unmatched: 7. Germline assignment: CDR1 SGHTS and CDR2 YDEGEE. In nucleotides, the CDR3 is TGTGCCAGCAGCTTGGGGAGGGACAGGGGCTACGAGACCCAGTACTTC. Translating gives CASSLGRDRGYETQYF.

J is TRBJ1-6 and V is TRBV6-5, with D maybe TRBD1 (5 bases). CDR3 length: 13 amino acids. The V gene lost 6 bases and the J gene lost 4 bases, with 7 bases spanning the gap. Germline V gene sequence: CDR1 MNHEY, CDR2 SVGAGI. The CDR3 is CASSDRYNSPLHF. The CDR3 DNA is TGTGCCAGCAGCGACAGATATAATTCACCCCTCCACTTT.

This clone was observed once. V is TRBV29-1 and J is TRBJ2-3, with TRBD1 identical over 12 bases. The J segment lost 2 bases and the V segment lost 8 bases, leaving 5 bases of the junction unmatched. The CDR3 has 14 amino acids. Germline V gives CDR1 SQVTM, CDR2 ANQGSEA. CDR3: CSTRDRGLTDTQYF. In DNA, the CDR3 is TGCAGCACCCGGGACAGGGGGCTCACAGATACGCAGTATTTT.

The CDR3 DNA follows: TGCAGTGCTAGTACCGGGGTAGGGGTTTACGAGCAGTACTTC. It encodes CSASTGVGVYEQYF. The chain has TRBV20-1 and TRBJ2-7; D possibly matches TRBD1 or TRBD2 (5 bases each). V lost 3 bases and J 4 bases, leaving 16 bases between the germline ends. CDR3 length: 14 amino acids. The germline gives CDR1 DFQATT, CDR2 SNEGSKA (reference sequence).

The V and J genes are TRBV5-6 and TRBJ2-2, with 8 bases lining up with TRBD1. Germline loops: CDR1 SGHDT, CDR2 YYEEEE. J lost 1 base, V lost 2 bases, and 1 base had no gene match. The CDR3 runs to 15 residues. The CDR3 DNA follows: TGTGCCAGCAGCTTCGGGACAGGGAACACCGGGGAGCTGTTTTTT. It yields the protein CASSFGTGNTGELFF.

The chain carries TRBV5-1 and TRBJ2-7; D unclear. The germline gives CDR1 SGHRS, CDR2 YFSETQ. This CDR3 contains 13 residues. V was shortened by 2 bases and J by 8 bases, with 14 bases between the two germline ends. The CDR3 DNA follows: TGCGCCAGCAGCTTAGGATTCCGTACTCAGCAGTACTTC. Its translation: CASSLGFRTQQYF.

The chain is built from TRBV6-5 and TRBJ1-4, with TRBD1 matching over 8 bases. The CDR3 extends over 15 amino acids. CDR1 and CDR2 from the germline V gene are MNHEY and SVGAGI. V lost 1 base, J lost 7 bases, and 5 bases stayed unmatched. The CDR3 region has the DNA TGTGCCAGCAGTTACTTCGGACAGGGCCTTGAAAAACTGTTTTTT. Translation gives CASSYFGQGLEKLFF.

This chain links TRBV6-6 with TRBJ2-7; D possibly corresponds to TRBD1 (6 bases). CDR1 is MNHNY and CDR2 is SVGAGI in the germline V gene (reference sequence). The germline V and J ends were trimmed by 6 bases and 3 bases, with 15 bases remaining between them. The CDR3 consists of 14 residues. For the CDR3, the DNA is TGTGCCAGCAGCCTACCCTTGGACAGCTACGAGCAGTACTTC. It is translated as CASSLPLDSYEQYF.

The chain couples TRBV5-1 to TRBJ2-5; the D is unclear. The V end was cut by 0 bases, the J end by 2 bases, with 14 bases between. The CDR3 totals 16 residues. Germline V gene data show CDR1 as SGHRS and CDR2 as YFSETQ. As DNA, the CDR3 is TGCGCCAGCAGCTTGGGTCGGTCAGCACTGCAAGAGACCCAGTACTTC. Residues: CASSLGRSALQETQYF.

CDR3 bases: TGTGCCAGCAGCTTGACTAGCGGGATTAGAGATACGCAGTATTTT. The encoded protein is CASSLTSGIRDTQYF. This rearrangement joins TRBV11-3 to TRBJ2-3; the match to TRBD2 covers 11 bases. The germline gives CDR1 SGHNT, CDR2 YENEEA. V shed 3 bases and J 5 bases; nucleotides not matched to a gene: 4. This CDR3 spans 15 amino acids.

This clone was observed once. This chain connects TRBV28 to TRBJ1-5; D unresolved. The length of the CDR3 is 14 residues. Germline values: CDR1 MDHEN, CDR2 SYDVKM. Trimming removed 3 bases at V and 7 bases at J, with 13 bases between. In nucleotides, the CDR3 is TGTGCCAGCAGTTTCCGGTGGGGAACCCAGCCCCAGCATTTT. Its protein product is CASSFRWGTQPQHF. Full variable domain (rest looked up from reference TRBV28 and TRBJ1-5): DVKVTQSSRYLVKRTGEKVFLECVQDMDHENMFWYRQDPGLGLRLIYFSYDVKMKEKGDIPEGYSVSREKKERFSLILESASTNQTSMYLCASSFRWGTQPQHFGDGTRLSIL.

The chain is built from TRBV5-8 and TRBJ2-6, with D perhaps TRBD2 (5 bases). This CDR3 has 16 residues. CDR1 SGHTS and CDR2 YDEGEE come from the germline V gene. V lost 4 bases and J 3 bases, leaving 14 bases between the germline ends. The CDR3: CASSPGWRFGANVLTF. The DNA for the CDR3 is TGTGCCAGCAGCCCTGGGTGGAGGTTTGGGGCCAACGTCCTGACTTTC. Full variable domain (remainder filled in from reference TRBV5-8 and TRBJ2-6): EAGVTQSPTHLIKTRGQQATLRCSPISGHTSVYWYQQALGLGLQFLLWYDEGEERNRGNFPPRFSGRQFPNYSSELNVNALELEDSALYLCASSPGWRFGANVLTFGAGSRLTVL.

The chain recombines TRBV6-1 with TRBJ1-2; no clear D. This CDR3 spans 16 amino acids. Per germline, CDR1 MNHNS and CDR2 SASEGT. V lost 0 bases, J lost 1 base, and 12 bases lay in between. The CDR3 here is CASSEAAHQVNYGYTF. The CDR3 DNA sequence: TGTGCCAGCAGTGAAGCAGCCCATCAGGTTAACTATGGCTACACCTTC.

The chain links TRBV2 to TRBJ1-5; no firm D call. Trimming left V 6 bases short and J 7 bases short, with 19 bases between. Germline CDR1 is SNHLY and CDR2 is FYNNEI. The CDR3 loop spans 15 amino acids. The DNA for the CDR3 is TGTGCCAGCAGAAAAAGCTTCGGGTTAGGGCAGCCCCAGCATTTT. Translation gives CASRKSFGLGQPQHF.